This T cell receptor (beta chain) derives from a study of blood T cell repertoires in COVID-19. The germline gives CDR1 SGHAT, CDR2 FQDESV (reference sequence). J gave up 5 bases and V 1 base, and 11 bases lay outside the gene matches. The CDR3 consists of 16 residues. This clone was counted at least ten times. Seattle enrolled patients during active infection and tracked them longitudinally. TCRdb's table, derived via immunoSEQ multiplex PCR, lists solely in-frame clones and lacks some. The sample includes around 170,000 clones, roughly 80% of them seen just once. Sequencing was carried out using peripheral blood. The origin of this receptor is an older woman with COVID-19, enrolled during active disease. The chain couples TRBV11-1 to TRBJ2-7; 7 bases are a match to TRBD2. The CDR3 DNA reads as TGTGCCAGCAGCTTAGGCCGGGGAGGGGCGAGAAACGAGCAGTACTTC. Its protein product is CASSLGRGGARNEQYF.